These 7 T cell receptor beta chains share one sample of origin, sequenced in a study of OX40 agonist ivuxolimab in advanced cancers. The table came from immunoSEQ multiplex PCR; TCRdb's copy has only in-frame clones and leaves some out. The table has around 70,000 clones, roughly 86% seen once. The material was CD4+ or CD8+ T cells sorted from blood, obtained in a trial of the OX40 agonist ivuxolimab. Receptors originate from an adult with an advanced solid tumor such as melanoma, head and neck, liver or kidney cancer.

This rearrangement joins TRBV28 to TRBJ2-3, with no clear D. Germline V lookup: CDR1 MDHEN, CDR2 SYDVKM. V gave up 7 bases and J gave up 6 bases, with 11 bases separating them. The CDR3 sequence is 12 residues long. This CDR3 is CASTFSRDTQYF. Written as DNA, the CDR3 is TGTGCCAGCACCTTTAGTCGGGATACGCAGTATTTT.

The chain combines TRBV19 with TRBJ2-7, with D possibly being TRBD1 (5 bases). CDR3 length equals 13 residues. Between the trimmed V and J ends, which lost 4 bases and 4 bases, there was a span of 11 bases. Germline lookup yields CDR1 LNHDA and CDR2 SQIVND (reference sequence). CDR3 nucleotides: TGTGCCAGTAGTACAACAGGCTCGTACGAGCAGTACTTC. It is translated as CASSTTGSYEQYF.

The chain combines TRBV6-6 with TRBJ2-7; 9 bases align to TRBD1. The V segment lost 6 bases and the J segment 4 bases; nucleotides outside the gene matches: 7. The CDR3 contains 14 residues. CDR1 MNHNY and CDR2 SVGAGI come from the germline V gene (reference sequence). CDR3 residues: CASSPGQGTYEQYF. The CDR3, as DNA: TGTGCCAGCAGCCCTGGACAGGGGACGTACGAGCAGTACTTC.

The V call is TRBV5-1, the J call TRBJ2-7, with no clear D. Deletions cut 2 bases from V and 7 bases from J, with 19 bases between. CDR3 length equals 15 residues. Germline CDR1 SGHRS, CDR2 YFSETQ. The CDR3 nucleotides read TGCGCCAGCAGCTTAAACGGGCTCCCCTTAGGAGAGCAGTACTTC. Protein product: CASSLNGLPLGEQYF.

The CDR3 sequence: CSVTTRDLSTDTQYF. The CDR3 DNA is TGCAGCGTTACAACTAGGGACCTCTCCACAGATACGCAGTATTTT. The J gene is TRBJ2-3, the V gene TRBV29-1; D may match TRBD1 or TRBD2 (5 bases each). CDR3 length: 15 amino acids. The V end lost 5 bases, the J end lost 2 bases, and 17 bases lay between the germline ends. Germline CDR1 reads SQVTM; CDR2 reads ANQGSEA.

The rearrangement links TRBV6-1 to TRBJ2-7, with 11 bases lining up with TRBD2. This CDR3 has 15 residues. Germline-derived CDR1 and CDR2 are MNHNS and SASEGT. V lost 6 bases and J lost 4; bases outside the gene matches: 8. This chain's CDR3 is CASRDIAGGPYEQYF. DNA of the CDR3: TGTGCCAGCAGAGATATAGCGGGGGGGCCTTACGAGCAGTACTTC.

V and J are TRBV7-9 and TRBJ2-7, with D uncertain. The CDR3 has 13 residues. Trimming shortened V by 4 bases and J by 7 bases, and 14 bases separated the two germline ends. Germline CDR1 SEHNR, CDR2 FQNEAQ (reference sequence). The CDR3 nucleotides are TGTGCCAGCAGCTCCTGGGTGGTTGAAGAGCAGTACTTC. The encoded protein is CASSSWVVEEQYF. The variable domain in full, with the rest retrieved from reference TRBV7-9 and TRBJ2-7, is DTGVSQNPRHKITKRGQNVTFRCDPISEHNRLYWYRQTLGQGPEFLTYFQNEAQLEKSRLLSDRFSAERPKGSFSTLEIQRTEQGDSAMYLCASSSWVVEEQYFGPGTRLTVT.